This T cell receptor (beta chain) was retrieved from a study of CD8 T cells in Susac syndrome. Trimming shortened V by 6 bases and J by 5 bases, and 7 bases separated the two germline ends. The CDR3 is 11 residues long. In germline, CDR1 is LNHDA, CDR2 SQIVND (reference sequence). Reverse transcription of roughly 0.5 to 1 ug RNA was carried out with random hexamers. MiXCR, run by TCRdb on the immunoSEQ multiplex PCR reads, gives a single entry per CDR3 protein. In the table there are 180,000 or so distinct CDR3 sequences, about 95% of which are singletons. The sample taken for sequencing was CD4+ T cells from PBMCs. The receptor was isolated from a human donor in good health. The V call is TRBV19, the J call TRBJ2-5; D gene uncertain. The CDR3 protein is CASSNGETQYF. The CDR3 coding sequence is TGTGCCAGTAGCAATGGGGAGACCCAGTACTTC.